The 25 T cell receptor beta chains below all came from one sample that was sequenced in a study of persistence of HIV-infected CD4 T cells. Sequencing used immunoSEQ version 4 in survey mode. The assay was immunoSEQ multiplex PCR, and TCRdb's table has in-frame clones only and misses some. The profile covers roughly 28,000 clones, with about 80% appearing a single time and roughly 0.8% taken by the ten largest. For these receptors, no antigen is known. Lysates of CMV-infected fibroblasts at roughly 10 ug/mL stimulated these cells. CD40L-negative CD69-negative CD45RO-high memory CD4+ T cells were sorted as populations depleted of antigen-responding cells. Material: CD4+ T cells sorted from PBMCs after 18-hour stimulation, obtained from a patient who received antiretroviral therapy. These TCRs come from an adult woman with HIV who was CMV-seropositive.

The chain's CDR3 is CASSMTGRSNTIYF. DNA of the CDR3: TGTGCCAGTAGTATGACTGGGAGGAGTAACACCATATATTTT. J is TRBJ1-3 and V is TRBV19; D unresolved. The length of the CDR3 is 14 residues. CDR1 and CDR2 from the germline V gene are LNHDA and SQIVND (reference sequence). Trimming cost V 3 bases and J 7 bases, with 13 bases left between them.

This sequence joins TRBV5-1 and TRBJ2-5; TRBD1 aligns across 7 bases. Trimming at V came to 5 bases and at J to 5 bases, leaving 12 bases not matched to a gene. Germline V gene sequence: CDR1 SGHRS, CDR2 YFSETQ. The CDR3 consists of 15 residues. For the CDR3, the DNA is TGCGCCAGCAGGCGTGGCCAGGGGGAAGGGGAGACCCAGTACTTC. Its translation: CASRRGQGEGETQYF.

The rearrangement joins TRBV5-4 to TRBJ2-5; perhaps TRBD2 as D (6 bases). Deletions cut 4 bases from V and 3 bases from J, with 19 bases between. Germline V CDR1 and CDR2: SGHNT, YYREEE (reference sequence). This CDR3 is 16 amino acids long. CDR3 DNA: TGTGCCAGCAGCACCTCCACGGTGGGGGGTAAAGAGACCCAGTACTTC. Translating it yields CASSTSTVGGKETQYF.

V usage is TRBV19 and J usage is TRBJ1-2; D might be TRBD1 (6 bases). The V gene's germline CDR1 is LNHDA and CDR2 SQIVND (reference sequence). V was cut by 6 bases and J by 8 bases, with 16 bases left in between. This CDR3 comprises 13 residues. DNA of the CDR3: TGTGCCAGTAGAAAGCAGGGGTTTCAAGGCTACACCTTC. The encoded protein is CASRKQGFQGYTF.

This rearrangement joins TRBV19 to TRBJ2-7; the D is unclear. Looked up from germline, CDR1 is LNHDA and CDR2 is SQIVND (reference sequence). V gave up 5 bases and J gave up 0 bases, with 14 bases separating them. There are 15 residues in the CDR3. The CDR3 sequence: CASSPWGAGSYEQYF. The DNA for the CDR3 is TGTGCCAGTAGTCCATGGGGTGCAGGCTCCTACGAGCAGTACTTC.

The gene calls are TRBV30 and TRBJ2-4; 14 nucleotides align to TRBD2. The CDR3 is 17 amino acids. The germline gives CDR1 GTSNPN, CDR2 SVGIG (reference sequence). J lost 6 bases, V lost 2 bases, and 9 bases had no gene match. Here the CDR3 DNA reads TGTGCCTGGAGTAACCCTCGACTAGCGGGGGGGAGAAACATTCAGTACTTC. Translated, it gives CAWSNPRLAGGRNIQYF.

The rearrangement joins TRBV6-6 to TRBJ1-2; maybe TRBD1 (6 bases). The length of the CDR3 is 12 residues. The V end was cut by 11 bases, the J end by 7 bases, with 17 bases between. Germline lookup yields CDR1 MNHNY and CDR2 SVGAGI (reference sequence). CDR3 residues: CASEGGAVGYTF. CDR3 nucleotides: TGTGCCTCCGAGGGGGGGGCGGTTGGCTACACCTTC.

V and J are TRBV5-1 and TRBJ1-1; D remains unclear. Germline V gene data show CDR1 as SGHRS and CDR2 as YFSETQ. This CDR3 has 15 amino acids. V was trimmed by 3 bases and J by 6 bases, leaving 18 bases between them. The CDR3 sequence: CASSSGLGIVSEAFF. For the CDR3, the DNA is TGCGCCAGCAGCTCCGGTTTAGGGATAGTCTCTGAAGCTTTCTTT.

The chain employs TRBV5-1 and TRBJ1-4, with D unclear. V was shortened by 5 bases and J by 5 bases, with 13 bases between the two germline ends. The CDR3 is made up of 14 amino acids. Germline V gene data show CDR1 as SGHRS and CDR2 as YFSETQ. CDR3 amino acids: CASRLTGVNEKLFF. CDR3 bases: TGCGCCAGCAGGCTAACGGGAGTGAATGAAAAACTGTTTTTT. The whole variable domain, remainder taken from reference TRBV5-1 and TRBJ1-4, is KAGVTQTPRYLIKTRGQQVTLSCSPISGHRSVSWYQQTPGQGLQFLFEYFSETQRNKGNFPGRFSGRQFSNSRSEMNVSTLELGDSALYLCASRLTGVNEKLFFGSGTQLSVL.

V usage is TRBV21-1 and J usage is TRBJ2-7; TRBD1, as called in the table, went unchecked against the DNA. TRBV21-1 constitutes a pseudogene. The CDR3 has 16 residues. Written as DNA, the CDR3 is TGTGCCAGCAGCAAAAGTAGGAAGGGGCTTCTCTACGAGCAGTACGTC. Translation gives CASSKSRKGLLYEQYV.

Only one count was recorded for this clone. The gene calls are TRBV2 and TRBJ2-5, with 8 bases aligning to TRBD2. Germline V gene data show CDR1 as SNHLY and CDR2 as FYNNEI. The CDR3 runs 15 residues. The ends lost 5 bases at V and 4 bases at J; junction bases unmatched: 9. The CDR3 DNA reads TGTGCCAGCAGTTTCTCCTCAGCGGGGGTAGAGACCCAGTACTTC. Translated: CASSFSSAGVETQYF.

This clone showed up just a few times. The rearrangement joins TRBV6-5 to TRBJ1-1; D not resolved. Germline values: CDR1 MNHEY, CDR2 SVGAGI. V gave up 5 bases and J gave up 1 base, with 8 bases separating them. The CDR3 is 13 amino acids. CDR3 region: CASSSPSNTEAFF. CDR3 nucleotides: TGTGCCAGCAGTAGCCCTTCGAACACTGAAGCTTTCTTT.

The chain combines TRBV6-5 with TRBJ2-1; D may match TRBD1 or TRBD2 (5 bases each). Trimming took off 5 bases at V and 6 bases at J, with 14 bases between the two ends. The CDR3 is 14 amino acids. Germline V gene lookup returns CDR1 MNHEY and CDR2 SVGAGI. The CDR3 loop reads CASSPSGRGNEQFF. CDR3 DNA sequence: TGTGCCAGCAGTCCCAGCGGTAGGGGCAATGAGCAGTTCTTC.

CDR3 nucleotides: TGTGCCAGCAGCCAGGGGGCTAGGGTAGGTGAGCAGTTCTTC. Residues: CASSQGARVGEQFF. V and J are TRBV9 and TRBJ2-1; 8 bases line up with TRBD1. Germline V gene data show CDR1 as SGDLS and CDR2 as YYNGEE. The CDR3 sequence is 14 residues long. Trimming removed 4 bases from V and 9 bases from J; junction bases left unmatched: 9.

The chain links TRBV10-3 to TRBJ2-7; 11 bases line up with TRBD1. Germline lookup yields CDR1 ENHRY and CDR2 SYGVKD. This CDR3 region has 15 residues. Trimming cost V 5 bases and J 2 bases; bases outside gene matches: 5. In DNA form, the CDR3 reads TGTGCCATCAGTTATTCGGGACAGGGGGCCTACGAGCAGTACTTC. Protein sequence: CAISYSGQGAYEQYF.

As for this clone: Its ends do not fully match the called genes, so a read error is possible. Other DNA sequences within the sample encode an identical CDR3. V is TRBV11-1 and J is TRBJ1-1; 8 bases align to TRBD1. This CDR3 region has 15 residues. Germline-derived CDR1 and CDR2 are SGHAT and FQDESV (reference sequence). The CDR3 DNA sequence: TGTGCCAGCAGCGTTGACAGGGGATGGAACACTGAAGCCTTCTTT. Amino acid sequence: CASSVDRGWNTEAFF.

The V gene is TRBV18, the J gene TRBJ1-4, with D tentatively TRBD1 (6 bases). In germline, CDR1 is KGHSH, CDR2 LQKENI. The CDR3 loop spans 16 amino acids. The V end lost 5 bases, the J end lost 7 bases, and 20 bases lay between the germline ends. The CDR3 bases are TGTGCCAGCTCAACCGAGATACCGGGGGCGGGTGAAAAACTGTTTTTT. Residues: CASSTEIPGAGEKLFF. The variable domain in full, with the rest retrieved from reference TRBV18 and TRBJ1-4, is NAGVMQNPRHLVRRRGQEARLRCSPMKGHSHVYWYRQLPEEGLKFMVYLQKENIIDESGMPKERFSAEFPKEGPSILRIQQVVRGDSAAYFCASSTEIPGAGEKLFFGSGTQLSVL.

The rearrangement uses TRBV5-4 and TRBJ1-4; 9 bases match TRBD1. The V segment lost 0 bases and the J segment 8 bases; nucleotides outside the gene matches: 8. CDR1 is SGHNT, CDR2 YYREEE, per germline (reference sequence). There are 16 residues in the CDR3. The CDR3 nucleotides read TGTGCCAGCAGCTTGGGGGAAACAGGGGGCGGCGAAAAACTGTTTTTT. It is translated as CASSLGETGGGEKLFF.

The rearrangement joins TRBV20-1 to TRBJ2-7; 8 positions agree with TRBD1. This CDR3 is 12 amino acids long. Trimming cost V 3 bases and J 3 bases; bases outside gene matches: 1. Germline loops: CDR1 DFQATT, CDR2 SNEGSKA (reference sequence). CDR3 DNA sequence: TGCAGTGCTAGTACAGGGGGCTACGAGCAGTACGTC. Translating it yields CSASTGGYEQYV.

This clone occurred a few times. The V and J genes are TRBV5-5 and TRBJ2-7; perhaps TRBD1 as D (6 bases). The CDR3 contains 16 residues. Trimming removed 3 bases from V and 2 bases from J, with 18 bases in between. From germline, CDR1 is SGHKS and CDR2 YYEKEE (reference sequence). The CDR3 reads CASSSRSAGVTYEQYF. The CDR3 DNA reads TGTGCCAGCAGCTCCCGGTCGGCAGGGGTCACCTACGAGCAGTACTTC.

This sequence joins TRBV28 and TRBJ2-3, with 8 bases fitting TRBD1. Germline values: CDR1 MDHEN, CDR2 SYDVKM. The CDR3 spans 13 residues. With V trimmed by 4 bases and J by 5 bases, 2 bases remained unmatched. This CDR3 reads CASSSTGGDTQYF. Here the CDR3 DNA reads TGTGCCAGCAGTTCCACAGGGGGAGATACGCAGTATTTT.

The rearrangement links TRBV4-2 to TRBJ2-7, with D possibly TRBD1 on 6 matching bases. Trimming shortened V by 1 base and J by 3 bases, and 13 bases separated the two germline ends. CDR1 is LGHNA and CDR2 is YNFKEQ in the germline V gene. This CDR3 has 15 residues. The CDR3: CASSQVVRDNYEQYF. The CDR3, as DNA: TGTGCCAGCAGCCAAGTTGTCCGGGACAACTACGAGCAGTACTTC.

This clone was counted only a few times. The V call is TRBV2, the J call TRBJ2-7, with D possibly TRBD1 on 6 matching bases. CDR1 SNHLY and CDR2 FYNNEI come from the germline V gene. Trimming left V 6 bases short and J 7 bases short, with 13 bases between. The CDR3 totals 12 residues. CDR3 nucleotides: TGTGCCAGCAGCGAACAGGGACCAGAGCAGTACGTC. This translates into CASSEQGPEQYV.

The genes are TRBV30 and TRBJ2-4, with 8 bases aligning to TRBD1. V was pared by 4 bases and J by 9 bases, with 5 bases of the junction left unmatched. The CDR3 has 12 amino acids. The germline gives CDR1 GTSNPN, CDR2 SVGIG (reference sequence). Here the CDR3 reads CAWTSTGGIQYF. CDR3 DNA sequence: TGTGCCTGGACCAGCACAGGGGGCATTCAGTACTTC.

The chain carries TRBV5-6 and TRBJ2-5; 11 bases line up with TRBD1. The V gene end was trimmed by 4 bases and the J gene end by 3 bases; junction bases not matched to a gene: 2. From germline, CDR1 is SGHDT and CDR2 YYEEEE. The CDR3 is 14 residues long. CDR3 region: CASSRDRGKETQYF. CDR3 DNA: TGTGCCAGCAGCCGGGACAGGGGGAAAGAGACCCAGTACTTC.